A single sample is the source of the 11 T cell receptor beta chains below, sequenced in a study of human T cells and chemical hapten exposure. TCRdb fed the RACE reads into MiXCR, producing one record per CDR3 protein. Here the sample spans 280,000 or so distinct CDR3 sequences, approximately 8% being singletons. Time point specified: pre-sensitization, week 0. Treatment described: therapeutic diphenylcyclopropenone sensitization with weekly scalp DPC. The material was whole blood, obtained in connection with sensitization to the hapten diphenylcyclopropenone (DPC). The receptors originated from a man younger than 35 with alopecia areata. Some clones in this sample may be carry-over from other donors' samples.

The rearrangement uses TRBV12-3 or TRBV12-4 and TRBJ2-3; 9 bases line up with TRBD2. V shed 5 bases and J 2 bases; nucleotides not matched to a gene: 5. This CDR3 is built from 15 residues. The CDR3 sequence is CASSRSGGPTDTQYF. DNA for the CDR3: TGTGCCAGCAGTCGGAGCGGGGGGCCCACAGATACGCAGTATTTT.

This clonotype was seen repeatedly, ten times or more. V and J are TRBV7-9 and TRBJ1-4; D not resolved. The CDR3 consists of 15 residues. The ends were cut back, 5 bases at V and 4 bases at J, with 14 bases in the middle. Germline CDR1 and CDR2: SEHNR and FQNEAQ (reference sequence). This CDR3 reads CASSQSWSDNEKLFF. The CDR3 DNA reads TGTGCCAGCAGCCAATCCTGGAGCGATAATGAAAAACTGTTTTTT.

This clonotype was seen many times. The chain uses TRBV9 and TRBJ1-1; 7 bases are shared with TRBD1. Unmatched junction bases numbered 9, after V lost 0 bases and J lost 4 bases. The CDR3 has 16 residues. Germline V gives CDR1 SGDLS, CDR2 YYNGEE. The CDR3 protein is CASSVGGLTGTTEAFF. The CDR3 DNA sequence: TGTGCCAGCAGCGTAGGGGGGTTGACAGGGACCACTGAAGCTTTCTTT.

The gene calls are TRBV5-1 and TRBJ2-1, with D hard to call. This CDR3 is built from 13 residues. The germline gives CDR1 SGHRS, CDR2 YFSETQ. The V end lost 5 bases, the J end lost 8 bases, and 14 bases lay between the germline ends. CDR3 sequence: CASRSRTEHEQFF. The DNA for the CDR3 is TGCGCCAGCAGGTCTCGTACAGAGCATGAGCAGTTCTTC.

V is TRBV5-5 and J is TRBJ2-7; D may be TRBD1 (5 bases). V lost 5 bases and J lost 2, with 14 bases in between. Germline V gene data show CDR1 as SGHKS and CDR2 as YYEKEE (reference sequence). The CDR3 extends over 14 amino acids. DNA of the CDR3: TGTGCCAGCAGGAGCAGAGACAGCCCCTACGAGCAGTACGTC. Its translation: CASRSRDSPYEQYV.

This sequence joins TRBV7-2 and TRBJ2-7; weak D call: TRBD2 (6 bases). Germline V gene data show CDR1 as SGHTA and CDR2 as FQGNSA. V lost 0 bases to trimming and J lost 2 bases, with 11 bases between them. This CDR3 contains 15 residues. The CDR3 DNA reads TGTGCCAGCAGCTTAGCGGGGGGTGAACCCTACGAGCAGTACTTC. It is translated as CASSLAGGEPYEQYF.

This clonotype has a handful of counts. V and J are TRBV3-1 and TRBJ2-7; D possibly matches TRBD1 or TRBD2 (6 bases each). The germline V and J ends were trimmed by 4 bases and 6 bases, with 22 bases remaining between them. Looked up from germline, CDR1 is LGHDT and CDR2 is YNNKEL (reference sequence). The CDR3 totals 16 residues. The DNA for the CDR3 is TGTGCCAGCAGCCCCCTGAGGGGGGAGACGGGTTCCGAGCAGTACTTC. Translation: CASSPLRGETGSEQYF.

This clonotype was detected only a few times. The rearrangement joins TRBV27 to TRBJ2-1, with TRBD2 identical over 9 bases. The J segment lost 13 bases and the V segment lost 6 bases, leaving 13 bases of the junction unmatched. The CDR3 runs 14 residues. Germline V gene sequence: CDR1 MNHEY, CDR2 SMNVEV (reference sequence). DNA for the CDR3: TGTGCCAGCAGGCGGGGGGGCGATCTGTCCGTCCAGTTCTTC. The encoded protein is CASRRGGDLSVQFF.

This clonotype has a handful of counts. The rearrangement links TRBV7-9 to TRBJ2-1; 10 bases match TRBD1. This CDR3 has 14 amino acids. Unmatched junction bases numbered 5, after V lost 5 bases and J lost 7 bases. The germline V gene has CDR1 SEHNR and CDR2 FQNEAQ (reference sequence). The CDR3 loop reads CASSRTGGNNEQFF. The CDR3 DNA follows: TGTGCCAGCAGCAGGACAGGGGGTAATAATGAGCAGTTCTTC.

This clonotype appeared many times. J is TRBJ2-3 and V is TRBV6-5; possibly TRBD2 for D (7 bases). Trimming pared 0 bases from V and 8 bases from J, leaving 18 bases between. The length of the CDR3 is 16 residues. Germline assignment: CDR1 MNHEY and CDR2 SVGAGI. CDR3 DNA sequence: TGTGCCAGCAGTTACTCGCGGGAGATGACAGGACGTACGCAGTATTTT. Translated: CASSYSREMTGRTQYF.

This clonotype occurred a few times. The chain employs TRBV7-2 and TRBJ1-4; D ambiguous. Germline assignment: CDR1 SGHTA and CDR2 FQGNSA. This CDR3 is 14 amino acids long. The V end was cut by 3 bases, the J end by 3 bases, with 8 bases between. CDR3 bases: TGTGCCAGCAGCTTTCACGGGGCTAATGAAAAACTGTTTTTT. Translation: CASSFHGANEKLFF.